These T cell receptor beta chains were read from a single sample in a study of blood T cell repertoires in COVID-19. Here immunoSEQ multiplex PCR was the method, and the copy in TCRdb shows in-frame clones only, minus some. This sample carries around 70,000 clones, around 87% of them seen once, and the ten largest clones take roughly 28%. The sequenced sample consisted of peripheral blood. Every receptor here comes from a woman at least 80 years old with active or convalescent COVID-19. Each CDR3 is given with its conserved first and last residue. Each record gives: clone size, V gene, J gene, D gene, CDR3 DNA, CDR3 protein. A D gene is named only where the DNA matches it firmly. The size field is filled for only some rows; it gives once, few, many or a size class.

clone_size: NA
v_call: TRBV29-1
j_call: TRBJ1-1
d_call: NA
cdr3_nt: TGCAGCGTTATAGACACCGAAGCTTTCTTT
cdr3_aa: CSVIDTEAFF

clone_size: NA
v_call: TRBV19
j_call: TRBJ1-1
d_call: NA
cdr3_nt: TGTGCCAGTAGTCCCACCCATAGCGGGATTAGGAACACTGAAGCTTTCTTT
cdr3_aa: CASSPTHSGIRNTEAFF

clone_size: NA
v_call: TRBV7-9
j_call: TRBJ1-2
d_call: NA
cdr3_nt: TGTGCCAGCAGCTTACTGTTGGGCAGGGGAGATGGCTACACCTTC
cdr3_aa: CASSLLLGRGDGYTF

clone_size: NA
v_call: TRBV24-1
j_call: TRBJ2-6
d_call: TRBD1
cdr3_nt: TGTGCCACCAGTGATAGACAGGGGGCTTCCTCTGGGGCCAACGTCCTGACTTTC
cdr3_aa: CATSDRQGASSGANVLTF

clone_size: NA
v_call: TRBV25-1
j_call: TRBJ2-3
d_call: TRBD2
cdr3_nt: TGTGCCAGCAGTGAATCCCCCAGCGGGGGGGAAGATACGCAGTATTTT
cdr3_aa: CASSESPSGGEDTQYF

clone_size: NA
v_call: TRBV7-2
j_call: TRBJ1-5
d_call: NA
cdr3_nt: TGTGCCAGCAGCGGAAGTGGGGGCTATAGCAATCAGCCCCAGCATTTT
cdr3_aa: CASSGSGGYSNQPQHF

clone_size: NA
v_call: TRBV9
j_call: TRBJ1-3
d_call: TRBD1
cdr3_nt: TGTGCCAGCAGCGTAGTCCCGACAGGGATTGGAAACACCATATATTTT
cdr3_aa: CASSVVPTGIGNTIYF

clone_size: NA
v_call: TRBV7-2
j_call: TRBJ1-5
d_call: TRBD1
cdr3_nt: TGTGCCAGCAGCGGACAGGGGGGACTCAATCAGCCCCAGCATTTT
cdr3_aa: CASSGQGGLNQPQHF

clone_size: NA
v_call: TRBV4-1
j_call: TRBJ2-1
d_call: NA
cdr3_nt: TGCGCCAGCAGCCAAGAACTCCAGCGGTGGGCCTACAATGAGCAGTTCTTC
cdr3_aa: CASSQELQRWAYNEQFF

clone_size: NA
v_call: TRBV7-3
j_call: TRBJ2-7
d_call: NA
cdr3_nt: TGTGCCAGCAGCTTGGGGCCGGGGGACGCGTACGAGCAGTACTTC
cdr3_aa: CASSLGPGDAYEQYF

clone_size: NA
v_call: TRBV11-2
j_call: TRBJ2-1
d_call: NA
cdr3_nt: TGTGCCAGCAGTTCGGTGGGGGGTCGAGTCCATGAGCAGTTCTTC
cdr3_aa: CASSSVGGRVHEQFF

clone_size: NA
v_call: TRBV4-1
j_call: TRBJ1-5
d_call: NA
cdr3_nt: TGCGCCAGCAGCCAATCTCGGGCAGGACCTCTAGCGCCCCAGCATTTT
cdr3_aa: CASSQSRAGPLAPQHF

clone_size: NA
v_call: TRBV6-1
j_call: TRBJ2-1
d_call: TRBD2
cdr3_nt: TGTGCCAGCAGTGATATCAGCCGGGAGGGGAGGGATGAGCAGTTCTTC
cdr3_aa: CASSDISREGRDEQFF

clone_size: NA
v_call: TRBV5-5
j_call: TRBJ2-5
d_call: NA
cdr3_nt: TGTGCCAGCAGCTTGCAGTTGTCCATTCGAGAGACCCAGTACTTC
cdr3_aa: CASSLQLSIRETQYF

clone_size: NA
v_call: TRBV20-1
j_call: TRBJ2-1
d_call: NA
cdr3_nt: TGCAGTGCTAGTTCTAGGTTTATTCGCAATGAGCAGTTCTTC
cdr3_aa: CSASSRFIRNEQFF

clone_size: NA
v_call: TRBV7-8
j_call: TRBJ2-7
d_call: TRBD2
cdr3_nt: TGTGCCAGCAGCTTGGAAGCGGGGGGGATCTACGAGCAGTACTTC
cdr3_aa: CASSLEAGGIYEQYF

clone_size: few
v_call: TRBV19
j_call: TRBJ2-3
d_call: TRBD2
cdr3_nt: TGTGCCAGTACTAACGGGGGGGCGGAAGATACGCAGTATTTT
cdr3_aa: CASTNGGAEDTQYF

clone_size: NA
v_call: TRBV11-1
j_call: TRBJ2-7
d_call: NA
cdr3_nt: TGTGCCAGCAGTAGGTCGGGTGAGTCGTACGAGCAGTACTTC
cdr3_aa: CASSRSGESYEQYF

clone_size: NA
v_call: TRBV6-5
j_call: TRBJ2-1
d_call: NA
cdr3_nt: TGTGCCAGCAGTTTGACGAGCGGGTATGAGCAGTTCTTC
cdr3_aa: CASSLTSGYEQFF

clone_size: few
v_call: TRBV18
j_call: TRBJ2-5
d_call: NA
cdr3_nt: TGTGCCAGCTCACCTACTCGGGGAATGAGGGAGACCCAGTACTTC
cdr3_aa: CASSPTRGMRETQYF

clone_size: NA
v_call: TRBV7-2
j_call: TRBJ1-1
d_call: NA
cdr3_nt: TGTGCCAGCAGTCGAGTCGTAACTGAAGCTTTCTTT
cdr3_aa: CASSRVVTEAFF

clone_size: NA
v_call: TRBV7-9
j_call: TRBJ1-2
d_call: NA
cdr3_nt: TGTGCCAGCAGCCCAGGGGATGCTGGCTACACCTTC
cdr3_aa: CASSPGDAGYTF

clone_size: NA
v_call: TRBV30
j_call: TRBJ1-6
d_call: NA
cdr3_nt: TGTGCCTGGGCCAGGGGTAGAAATTCACCCCTCCACTTT
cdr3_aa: CAWARGRNSPLHF

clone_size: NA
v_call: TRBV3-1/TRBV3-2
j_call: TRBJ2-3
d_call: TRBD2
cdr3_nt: TGTGCCAGCAGCCACACGGACCATAGCGGGAGTGCAGATACGCAGTATTTT
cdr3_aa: CASSHTDHSGSADTQYF

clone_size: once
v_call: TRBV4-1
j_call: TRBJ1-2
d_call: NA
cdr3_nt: TGCGCCAGCAGCCAGCCAGGACTCAACTATGGCTACACCTTC
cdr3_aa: CASSQPGLNYGYTF

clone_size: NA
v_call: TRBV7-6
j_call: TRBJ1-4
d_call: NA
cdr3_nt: TGTGCCAGCAGCATCAGGGGCGAGGGTGAAAAACTGTTTTTT
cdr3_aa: CASSIRGEGEKLFF

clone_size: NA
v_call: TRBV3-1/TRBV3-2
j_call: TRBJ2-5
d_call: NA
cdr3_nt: TGTGCCAGCAGCCTCGCGGACTGGAACCAAGAGACCCAGTACTTC
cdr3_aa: CASSLADWNQETQYF

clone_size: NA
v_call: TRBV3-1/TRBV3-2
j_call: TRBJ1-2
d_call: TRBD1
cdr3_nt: TGTGCCAGCAGCCAAGGGCGGACAGGGTCAGGCTATGGCTACACCTTC
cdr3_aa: CASSQGRTGSGYGYTF

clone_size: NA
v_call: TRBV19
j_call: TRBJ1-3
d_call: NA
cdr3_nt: TGTGCCACCAAGACAGGAATTGGAAACACCATATATTTT
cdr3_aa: CATKTGIGNTIYF